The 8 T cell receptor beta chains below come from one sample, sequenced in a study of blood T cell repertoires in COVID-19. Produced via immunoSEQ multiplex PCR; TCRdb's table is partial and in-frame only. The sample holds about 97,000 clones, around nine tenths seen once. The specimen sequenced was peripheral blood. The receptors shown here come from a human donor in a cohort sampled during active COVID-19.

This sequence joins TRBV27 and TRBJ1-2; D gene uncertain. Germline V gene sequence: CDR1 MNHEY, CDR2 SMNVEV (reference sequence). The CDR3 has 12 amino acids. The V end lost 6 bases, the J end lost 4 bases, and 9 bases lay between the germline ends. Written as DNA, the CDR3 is TGTGCCAGCAGACACACAGTCTATGGCTACACCTTC. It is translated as CASRHTVYGYTF.

CDR3 sequence (DNA): TGTGCCAGCAGGGGACAGGGCTACGAGCAGTACTTC. As protein: CASRGQGYEQYF. The gene calls are TRBV6-5 and TRBJ2-7, with 9 bases fitting TRBD1. Trimming at V came to 6 bases and at J to 3 bases, leaving 0 bases not matched to a gene. The germline gives CDR1 MNHEY, CDR2 SVGAGI. The length of the CDR3 is 12 residues.

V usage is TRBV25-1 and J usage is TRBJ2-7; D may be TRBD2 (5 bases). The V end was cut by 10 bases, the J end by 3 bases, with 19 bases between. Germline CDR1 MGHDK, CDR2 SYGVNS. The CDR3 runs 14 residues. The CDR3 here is CAITSGLNFYEQYF. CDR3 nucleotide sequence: TGTGCCATCACCAGCGGACTTAACTTCTACGAGCAGTACTTC.

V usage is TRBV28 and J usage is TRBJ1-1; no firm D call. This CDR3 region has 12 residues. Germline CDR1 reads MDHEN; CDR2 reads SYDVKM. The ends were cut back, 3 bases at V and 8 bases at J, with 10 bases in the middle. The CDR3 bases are TGTGCCAGCAGTTTCTCTCGACTCGAAGCTTTCTTT. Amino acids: CASSFSRLEAFF.

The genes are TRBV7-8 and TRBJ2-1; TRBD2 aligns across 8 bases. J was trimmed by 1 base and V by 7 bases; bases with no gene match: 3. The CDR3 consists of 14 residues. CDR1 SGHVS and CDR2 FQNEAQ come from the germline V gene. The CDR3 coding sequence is TGTGCCAGCAAACTAGCGGTTTCCTACAATGAGCAGTTCTTC. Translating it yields CASKLAVSYNEQFF.

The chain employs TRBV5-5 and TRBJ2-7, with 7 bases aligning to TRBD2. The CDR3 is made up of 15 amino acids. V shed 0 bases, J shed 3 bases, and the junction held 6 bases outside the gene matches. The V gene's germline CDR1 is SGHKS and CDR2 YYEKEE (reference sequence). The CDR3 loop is CASSLVTSSFYEQYF. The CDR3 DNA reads TGTGCCAGCAGCTTGGTGACTAGCTCCTTCTACGAGCAGTACTTC.

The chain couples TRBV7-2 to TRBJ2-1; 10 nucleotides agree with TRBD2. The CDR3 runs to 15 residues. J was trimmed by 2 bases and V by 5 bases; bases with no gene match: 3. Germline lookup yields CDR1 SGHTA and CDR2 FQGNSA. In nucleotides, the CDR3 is TGTGCCAGCAGCAGAAGCGGGGGGGCCTACAATGAGCAGTTCTTC. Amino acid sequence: CASSRSGGAYNEQFF.

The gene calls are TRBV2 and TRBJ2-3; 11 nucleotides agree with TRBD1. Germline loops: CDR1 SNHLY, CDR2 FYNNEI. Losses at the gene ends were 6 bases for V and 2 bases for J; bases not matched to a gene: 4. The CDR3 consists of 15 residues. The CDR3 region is CASRDRGLDTDTQYF. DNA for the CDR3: TGTGCCAGCAGGGACAGGGGGCTTGACACAGATACGCAGTATTTT.